Each of the 24 T cell receptor beta chains below was sequenced from the same sample in a study of cytomegalovirus exposure and HLA in healthy donors (dated 2017 in TCRdb). Receptor amplification or capture employed the immunoSEQ multiplex PCR assay. For the multiplex PCR, a mixture combining 60 forward primers for TCR Vbeta segments and 13 reverse primers for TCR Jbeta segments was used. In TCRdb, the immuneACCESS table is reduced to in-frame sequences with V and J assigned. These tables do not hold every clone; where another copy was compared, an unresolved V gene accounts for under half, and the others remain unexplained. The sample has 170,000 or so clones on record, almost 85% of them singletons. The ten largest account for approximately 0.51% of the sample. Sequenced sample: PBMCs. The receptors here all came from a woman aged 50 to 60 in good health and CMV-seronegative.

J is TRBJ2-1 and V is TRBV14, with a tentative D call TRBD1 (5 bases). The V gene's germline CDR1 is SGHDN and CDR2 FVKESK. V lost 1 base to trimming and J lost 3 bases, with 16 bases between them. This CDR3 is built from 17 residues. The CDR3 DNA is TGTGCCAGCAGCCAAGGGACACGAGTTACCTTCTACAATGAGCAGTTCTTC. Translation gives CASSQGTRVTFYNEQFF.

This clone was picked up one time. The chain joins TRBV7-9 to TRBJ1-1; the D gene is possibly TRBD1 (5 bases). Germline V gene lookup returns CDR1 SEHNR and CDR2 FQNEAQ (reference sequence). Trimming cost V 5 bases and J 7 bases, with 14 bases left between them. This CDR3 spans 13 amino acids. The CDR3 loop reads CASSPWGEGEAFF. For the CDR3, the DNA is TGTGCCAGCAGCCCCTGGGGGGAAGGTGAAGCTTTCTTT.

The genes are TRBV5-1 and TRBJ2-3; D not certain. The CDR3 sequence is 12 residues long. CDR1 and CDR2 from the germline V gene are SGHRS and YFSETQ. Trimming left V 5 bases short and J 4 bases short, with 8 bases between. The DNA of the CDR3 is TGCGCCAGCAGTCCTCCGGCAGATACGCAGTATTTT. It translates to CASSPPADTQYF.

The V gene is TRBV9, the J gene TRBJ2-5; D might be TRBD2 (6 bases). Germline loops: CDR1 SGDLS, CDR2 YYNGEE. This CDR3 is built from 14 residues. V lost 1 base and J 4 bases, leaving 11 bases between the germline ends. CDR3: CASSVSFGGETQYF. CDR3 DNA: TGTGCCAGCAGCGTAAGTTTCGGGGGAGAGACCCAGTACTTC.

The V and J genes are TRBV29-1 and TRBJ2-2; 9 positions match TRBD1. The CDR3 totals 14 residues. With V trimmed by 5 bases and J by 9 bases, 10 bases remained unmatched. Germline V gene lookup returns CDR1 SQVTM and CDR2 ANQGSEA. The CDR3 region has the DNA TGCAGCGTTCCCCGCGGGACAGGGTACCGGGAGCTGTTTTTT. Its protein product is CSVPRGTGYRELFF.

The rearrangement links TRBV7-9 to TRBJ1-1; D gene ambiguous. CDR3 length: 13 amino acids. V was clipped by 1 base and J by 5 bases, with 8 bases between them. In germline, CDR1 is SEHNR, CDR2 FQNEAQ (reference sequence). This CDR3 is CASSLEAGTEAFF. DNA for the CDR3: TGTGCCAGCAGCTTAGAGGCGGGAACTGAAGCTTTCTTT. Filled out from reference TRBV7-9 and TRBJ1-1, the complete variable domain reads DTGVSQNPRHKITKRGQNVTFRCDPISEHNRLYWYRQTLGQGPEFLTYFQNEAQLEKSRLLSDRFSAERPKGSFSTLEIQRTEQGDSAMYLCASSLEAGTEAFFGQGTRLTVV.

The chain employs TRBV21-1 and TRBJ2-1; TRBD2 is taken as the D call from the table, unchecked against the DNA. TRBV21-1 is noted as a pseudogene. The CDR3 contains 18 residues. CDR3 region: CASSKAAPLPPPMYEQFF. CDR3 coding DNA: TGTGCCAGCAGCAAAGCGGCCCCACTACCCCCCCCCATGTATGAGCAGTTCTTC.

This chain connects TRBV5-1 to TRBJ2-1; tentative D call: TRBD2 (6 bases). Per germline, CDR1 SGHRS and CDR2 YFSETQ. V was pared by 2 bases and J by 7 bases, with 13 bases between. There are 14 residues in the CDR3. The CDR3 spells CASSFGGRFNEQFF. DNA for the CDR3: TGCGCCAGCAGCTTTGGGGGGAGGTTTAATGAGCAGTTCTTC. Full variable domain (missing parts from reference TRBV5-1 and TRBJ2-1): KAGVTQTPRYLIKTRGQQVTLSCSPISGHRSVSWYQQTPGQGLQFLFEYFSETQRNKGNFPGRFSGRQFSNSRSEMNVSTLELGDSALYLCASSFGGRFNEQFFGPGTRLTVL.

The CDR3 region is CASSQPQGQETQYF. The CDR3 DNA follows: TGTGCCAGCAGCCAACCACAGGGGCAAGAGACCCAGTACTTC. This rearrangement joins TRBV16 to TRBJ2-5; 7 nucleotides align to TRBD1. V trimming: 2 bases; J trimming: 2 bases; junction bases outside the gene matches: 2. The CDR3 length is 14 residues. Germline V gives CDR1 KGHSY, CDR2 FQNENV.

This sequence joins TRBV6-1 and TRBJ2-5, with 7 positions matching TRBD2. Looked up from germline, CDR1 is MNHNS and CDR2 is SASEGT. Trimming at V came to 2 bases and at J to 2 bases, leaving 5 bases not matched to a gene. This CDR3 has 15 amino acids. CDR3: CASSESLADQETQYF. In DNA, the CDR3 is TGTGCCAGCAGTGAAAGCCTAGCGGATCAAGAGACCCAGTACTTC.

The rearrangement uses TRBV27 and TRBJ2-5; 7 bases are a match to TRBD1. The DNA end is a closer match to TRBJ2-7, so the J assignment may be wrong. The germline CDR1 and CDR2 sequences are MNHEY and SMNVEV (reference sequence). CDR3 length equals 14 residues. The CDR3 sequence: CASSTPGQTYEQYF. CDR3 bases: TGTGCCAGCAGTACCCCGGGACAGACCTACGAGCAGTACTTC.

The chain recombines TRBV28 with TRBJ2-5; 7 positions match TRBD1. The CDR3 spans 14 residues. After removal of 6 bases from V and 5 bases from J, the junction contained 9 bases not matched to a gene. Germline V gives CDR1 MDHEN, CDR2 SYDVKM. The CDR3 protein is CASRDRQGLETQYF. CDR3 DNA: TGTGCCAGCAGGGACCGACAGGGATTGGAGACCCAGTACTTC.

The chain has TRBV20-1 and TRBJ2-5; no reliable D call. Between the trimmed V and J ends, which lost 5 bases and 5 bases, there was a span of 9 bases. In germline, CDR1 is DFQATT, CDR2 SNEGSKA (reference sequence). This CDR3 is 11 amino acids long. CDR3 sequence reads: CSAGQYETQYF. CDR3 coding DNA: TGCAGTGCTGGGCAATATGAGACCCAGTACTTC.

This sequence joins TRBV2 and TRBJ2-5; 8 positions agree with TRBD1. CDR1 and CDR2 (germline): SNHLY, FYNNEI. There are 15 residues in the CDR3. Trimming at V came to 6 bases and at J to 4 bases, leaving 10 bases not matched to a gene. The CDR3 loop is CASRTGQGRGETQYF. The CDR3 DNA sequence: TGTGCCAGCAGAACCGGACAGGGCCGGGGAGAGACCCAGTACTTC.

The chain combines TRBV5-4 with TRBJ1-1; 9 nucleotides line up with TRBD1. The CDR3 is made up of 15 amino acids. With 0 bases clipped from V and 3 bases from J, the junction kept 3 bases outside the gene matches. Looked up from germline, CDR1 is SGHNT and CDR2 is YYREEE (reference sequence). The CDR3 nucleotides read TGTGCCAGCAGCTTGGGGGGGACAGGGTACACTGAAGCTTTCTTT. The encoded protein is CASSLGGTGYTEAFF.

The rearrangement links TRBV28 to TRBJ2-7; perhaps TRBD1 as D (5 bases). Germline V gives CDR1 MDHEN, CDR2 SYDVKM. The CDR3 is 13 amino acids. V was pared by 8 bases and J by 1 base, with 12 bases between. The CDR3 loop is CASREDSSYEQYF. The CDR3 DNA reads as TGTGCCAGCCGAGAAGACAGTTCCTACGAGCAGTACTTC.

This chain joins TRBV7-8 and TRBJ2-5; D remains unclear. V lost 8 bases and J 2 bases, leaving 9 bases between the germline ends. Germline loops: CDR1 SGHVS, CDR2 FQNEAQ. The CDR3 extends over 12 amino acids. The CDR3 protein is CASVNYQETQYF. CDR3 sequence (DNA): TGTGCCAGCGTCAACTATCAAGAGACCCAGTACTTC.

This clone was counted only a few times. The V and J genes are TRBV9 and TRBJ2-3; 7 bases match TRBD2. The germline gives CDR1 SGDLS, CDR2 YYNGEE. The CDR3 has 14 residues. J lost 3 bases, V lost 6 bases, and 7 bases had no gene match. The CDR3 DNA is TGTGCCAGCACCGTGGGGGGGGGAACAGATACGCAGTATTTT. Translated: CASTVGGGTDTQYF.

The CDR3 loop reads CASSQEPPTDYSYNEQFF. The CDR3 DNA follows: TGCGCCAGCAGCCAAGAGCCCCCCACAGACTACTCCTACAATGAGCAGTTCTTC. The chain links TRBV4-1 to TRBJ2-1, with D perhaps matching TRBD2 (5 bases). Germline CDR1 MGHRA, CDR2 YSYEKL. With 0 bases removed from V and 0 bases from J, the gap between germline ends came to 15 bases. CDR3 length: 18 amino acids.

This chain uses TRBV28 with TRBJ2-5, with 9 bases fitting TRBD1. This CDR3 is 16 amino acids long. The V gene end was trimmed by 6 bases and the J gene end by 5 bases; junction bases not matched to a gene: 13. From germline, CDR1 is MDHEN and CDR2 SYDVKM. In DNA form, the CDR3 reads TGTGCCAGCAGGACTCCCCGGGACAGGGCTGGGGAGACCCAGTACTTC. It yields the protein CASRTPRDRAGETQYF. Combining the CDR3 with reference TRBV28 and TRBJ2-5 gives the whole variable domain DVKVTQSSRYLVKRTGEKVFLECVQDMDHENMFWYRQDPGLGLRLIYFSYDVKMKEKGDIPEGYSVSREKKERFSLILESASTNQTSMYLCASRTPRDRAGETQYFGPGTRLLVL.

The CDR3 DNA follows: TGTGCCAGCAGCGAGGGACAGGGGACGATATACGAGCAGTACTTC. This translates into CASSEGQGTIYEQYF. The chain links TRBV9 to TRBJ2-7; TRBD1 aligns across 10 bases. The V segment lost 3 bases and the J segment 4 bases; nucleotides outside the gene matches: 7. The CDR3 totals 15 residues. The V gene's germline CDR1 is SGDLS and CDR2 YYNGEE.

This clone has just one count. The chain couples TRBV7-2 to TRBJ1-1; D ambiguous. The CDR3 covers 12 residues. The germline CDR1 and CDR2 sequences are SGHTA and FQGNSA. Trimming stripped 2 bases from V and 8 bases from J, with 9 bases between. The CDR3 spells CASSLSRREAFF. The CDR3 nucleotides read TGTGCCAGCAGCTTATCACGGCGGGAAGCTTTCTTT. Complete variable domain (other parts from reference TRBV7-2 and TRBJ1-1): GAGVSQSPSNKVTEKGKDVELRCDPISGHTALYWYRQSLGQGLEFLIYFQGNSAPDKSGLPSDRFSAERTGGSVSTLTIQRTQQEDSAVYLCASSLSRREAFFGQGTRLTVV.

This rearrangement joins TRBV19 to TRBJ2-3, with D possibly being TRBD2 (6 bases). The CDR3 totals 13 residues. Germline values: CDR1 LNHDA, CDR2 SQIVND (reference sequence). V gave up 5 bases and J gave up 1 base, with 7 bases separating them. The CDR3 DNA sequence: TGTGCCAGTAGTCAGCGGGGCACAGATACGCAGTATTTT. Residues: CASSQRGTDTQYF.

J is TRBJ2-7 and V is TRBV27; D is unresolved. Germline lookup yields CDR1 MNHEY and CDR2 SMNVEV (reference sequence). V was cut by 6 bases and J by 2 bases, with 14 bases left in between. The CDR3 length is 14 residues. CDR3 sequence: CASSPSVQAYEQYF. Written as DNA, the CDR3 is TGTGCCAGCAGCCCATCTGTCCAGGCCTACGAGCAGTACTTC.